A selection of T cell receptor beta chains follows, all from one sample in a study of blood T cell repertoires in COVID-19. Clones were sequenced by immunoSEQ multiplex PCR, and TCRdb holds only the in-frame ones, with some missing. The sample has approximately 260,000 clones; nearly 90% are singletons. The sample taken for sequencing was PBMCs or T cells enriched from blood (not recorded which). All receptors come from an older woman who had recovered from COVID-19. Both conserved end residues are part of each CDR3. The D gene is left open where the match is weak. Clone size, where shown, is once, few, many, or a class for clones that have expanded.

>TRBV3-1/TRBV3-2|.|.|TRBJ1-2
CASSSRREGAEANYGYTF
TGTGCCAGCAGCTCCCGGAGAGAAGGGGCAGAAGCTAACTATGGCTACACCTTC
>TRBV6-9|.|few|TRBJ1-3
CASSYRDALSLCGNTIYF
TGTGCCAGCAGTTACAGGGATGCTCTCTCTCTTTGCGGAAACACCATATATTTT
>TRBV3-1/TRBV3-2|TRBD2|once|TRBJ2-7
CASSQVAGMPEQYF
TGTGCCAGCAGCCAAGTAGCGGGAATGCCCGAGCAGTACTTC
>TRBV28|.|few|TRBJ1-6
CASSPGSSYNSPLHF
TGTGCCAGCAGTCCCGGTAGCTCCTATAATTCACCCCTCCACTTT
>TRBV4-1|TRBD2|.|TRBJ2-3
CASSLYSGGTDTQYF
TGCGCCAGCAGCCTATATAGCGGGGGCACAGATACGCAGTATTTT
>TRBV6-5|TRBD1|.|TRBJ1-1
CASSDRVNTEAFF
TGTGCCAGCAGCGACAGGGTGAACACTGAAGCTTTCTTT
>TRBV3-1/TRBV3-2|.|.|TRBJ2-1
CASSQDVSFQFF
TGTGCCAGCAGCCAAGATGTTAGTTTCCAGTTCTTC
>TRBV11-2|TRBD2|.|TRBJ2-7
CASSFASGGYEQYF
TGTGCCAGCAGCTTCGCTAGCGGGGGATACGAGCAGTACTTC
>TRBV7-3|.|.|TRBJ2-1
CASSRYGLQNEQFF
TGTGCCAGCAGCCGATACGGACTACAGAATGAGCAGTTCTTC
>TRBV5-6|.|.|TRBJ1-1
CASSVWGVGGTEAFF
TGTGCCAGCAGCGTTTGGGGTGTGGGGGGCACTGAAGCTTTCTTT
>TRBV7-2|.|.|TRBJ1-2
CASSPLPRDGYTF
TGTGCCAGCAGCCCGCTCCCGAGGGATGGCTACACCTTC
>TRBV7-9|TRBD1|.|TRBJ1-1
CASRPQGGNTEAFF
TGTGCCAGCAGACCACAGGGGGGGAACACTGAAGCTTTCTTT
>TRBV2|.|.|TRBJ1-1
CASTILQGTEAFF
TGTGCCAGCACAATACTACAGGGCACTGAAGCTTTCTTT
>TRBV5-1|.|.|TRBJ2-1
CASSPGTLPPYNEQFF
TGCGCCAGCAGCCCCGGGACTCTCCCCCCTTACAATGAGCAGTTCTTC
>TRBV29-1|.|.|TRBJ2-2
CSVDEGRGGWTGELFF
TGCAGCGTTGACGAGGGTCGGGGAGGCTGGACCGGGGAGCTGTTTTTT
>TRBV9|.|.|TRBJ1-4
CASSQQGLNEKLFF
TGTGCCAGCAGCCAACAGGGACTAAATGAAAAACTGTTTTTT
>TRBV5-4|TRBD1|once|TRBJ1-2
CASSRGQTNYGYTF
TGTGCCAGCAGCCGGGGACAGACTAACTATGGCTACACCTTC
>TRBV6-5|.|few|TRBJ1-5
CASVSFSNQPQHF
TGTGCCAGCGTTTCCTTTAGCAATCAGCCCCAGCATTTT
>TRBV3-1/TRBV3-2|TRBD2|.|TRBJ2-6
CASTLAGGSGANVLTF
TGTGCCAGCACACTAGCGGGGGGTAGTGGGGCCAACGTCCTGACTTTC
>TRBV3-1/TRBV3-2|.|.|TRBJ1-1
CASSQLGSTGEAFF
TGTGCCAGCAGCCAATTGGGGTCCACAGGAGAAGCTTTCTTT
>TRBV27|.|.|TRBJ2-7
CASRSDWPNYEQYF
TGTGCCAGCCGGTCCGACTGGCCCAACTACGAGCAGTACTTC
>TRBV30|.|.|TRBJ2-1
CALGPGGNEQFF
TGTGCCCTGGGGCCCGGTGGCAATGAGCAGTTCTTC
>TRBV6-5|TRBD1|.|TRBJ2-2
CASSLDRVQLFF
TGTGCCAGCAGCTTGGACAGGGTCCAGCTGTTTTTT
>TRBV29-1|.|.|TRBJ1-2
CSVKDSSYGYTF
TGCAGCGTAAAAGACAGCTCCTATGGCTACACCTTC
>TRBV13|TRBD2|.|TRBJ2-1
CASGSGTYNEQFF
TGTGCCAGCGGGAGCGGGACCTACAATGAGCAGTTCTTC
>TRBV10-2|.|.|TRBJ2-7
CASSEWNREQYF
TGCGCCAGCAGTGAGTGGAACAGGGAGCAGTACTTC
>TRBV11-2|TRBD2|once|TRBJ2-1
CASSLDLAGVRQFF
TGTGCCAGCAGCTTAGATCTAGCGGGCGTACGGCAGTTCTTC
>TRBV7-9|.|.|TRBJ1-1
CASSLNVGAFF
TGTGCCAGCAGCTTAAATGTCGGAGCTTTCTTT
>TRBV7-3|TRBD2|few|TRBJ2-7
CASSPQGGGYEQYF
TGTGCCAGCAGCCCGCAGGGCGGGGGCTACGAGCAGTACTTC
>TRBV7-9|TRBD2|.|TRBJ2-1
CASSLGAGGNDNEQFF
TGTGCCAGCAGCTTAGGAGCGGGAGGGAACGACAATGAGCAGTTCTTC
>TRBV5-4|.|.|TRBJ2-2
CASLLWGVPGELFF
TGTGCCAGCTTACTCTGGGGGGTCCCCGGGGAGCTGTTTTTT
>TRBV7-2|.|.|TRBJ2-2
CASSLFRTSGELFF
TGTGCCAGCAGCTTATTTCGAACTTCCGGGGAGCTGTTTTTT
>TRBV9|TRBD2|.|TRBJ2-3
CASSVVGGSTDTQYF
TGTGCCAGCAGCGTAGTGGGGGGGAGCACAGATACGCAGTATTTT
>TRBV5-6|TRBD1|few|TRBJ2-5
CASSGQVNEETQYF
TGTGCCAGCAGCGGACAGGTCAACGAGGAGACCCAGTACTTC
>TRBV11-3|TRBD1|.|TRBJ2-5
CASSLGTGEGTQYF
TGTGCCAGCAGCTTGGGGACAGGGGAAGGGACCCAGTACTTC
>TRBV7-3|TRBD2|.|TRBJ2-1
CASSPVAGGPYNEQFF
TGTGCCAGCAGCCCCGTAGCGGGAGGGCCTTACAATGAGCAGTTCTTC
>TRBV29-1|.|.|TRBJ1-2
CSVYDRLLNGGYTF
TGCAGCGTTTATGACAGGCTTTTGAATGGTGGCTACACCTTC
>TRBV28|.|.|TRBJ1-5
CAGGGASNQPQHF
TGTGCCGGGGGAGGGGCGAGCAATCAGCCCCAGCATTTT
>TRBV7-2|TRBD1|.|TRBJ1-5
CASSQDRDQPQHF
TGTGCCAGCAGCCAGGACAGGGATCAGCCCCAGCATTTT
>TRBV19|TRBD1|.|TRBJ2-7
CASRLGQGDTYEQYF
TGTGCCAGTAGACTTGGACAGGGGGATACCTACGAGCAGTACTTC
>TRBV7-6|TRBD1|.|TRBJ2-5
CASSQTGTGGETQYF
TGTGCCAGCAGCCAAACCGGGACAGGGGGGGAGACCCAGTACTTC